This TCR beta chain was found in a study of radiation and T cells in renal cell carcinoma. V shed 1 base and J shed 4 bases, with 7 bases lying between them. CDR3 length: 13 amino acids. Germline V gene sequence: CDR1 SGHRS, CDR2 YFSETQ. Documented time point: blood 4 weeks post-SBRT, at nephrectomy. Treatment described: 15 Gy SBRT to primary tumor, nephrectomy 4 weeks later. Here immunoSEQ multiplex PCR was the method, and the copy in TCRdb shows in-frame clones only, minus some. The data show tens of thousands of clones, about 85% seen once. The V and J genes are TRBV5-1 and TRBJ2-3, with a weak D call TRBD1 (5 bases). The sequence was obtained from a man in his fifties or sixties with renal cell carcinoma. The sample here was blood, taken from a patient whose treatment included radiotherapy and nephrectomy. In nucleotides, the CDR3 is TGCGCCAGCAGCTTGCAGGGCCCAGATACGCAGTATTTT. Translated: CASSLQGPDTQYF.